The rows below give T cell receptor beta chains drawn from one sample of a study of T cell responses to AZD1222 COVID-19 vaccine. Only in-frame clones appear in the TCRdb table, and some are missing; sequencing was by immunoSEQ multiplex PCR. The sample yields about 50,000 clones, around 90% seen once. The sequences come from peripheral blood, collected on day 0 of AZD1222 vaccination. These TCRs come from an adult in good health. CDR3s include the opening cysteine and the closing phenylalanine or tryptophan. The D gene is left open where the match is weak. Expanded clones get a size class; other rows say once, few or many, or leave the size out.

D gene: NA
clone size: NA
V gene: TRBV6-1
J gene: TRBJ1-4
CDR3 DNA: TGTGCCAGCAGTGAAGGTCCCAGGGTAGGAGATGAAAAACTGTTTTTT
CDR3 protein: CASSEGPRVGDEKLFF

D gene: NA
clone size: NA
V gene: TRBV12-1
J gene: TRBJ1-1
CDR3 DNA: TGTGCCAGCACCCCCCTCTCACCGGGCCGGAGGCCCCAAAAGAACACTGAAGCTTTCTTT
CDR3 protein: CASTPLSPGRRPQKNTEAFF

D gene: NA
clone size: once
V gene: TRBV7-2
J gene: TRBJ2-2
CDR3 DNA: TGTGCCAGCAGCTTAGAATGGCGGAGAGGGGAGCTGTTTTTT
CDR3 protein: CASSLEWRRGELFF

D gene: NA
clone size: NA
V gene: TRBV5-5
J gene: TRBJ2-3
CDR3 DNA: TGTGCCAGCAGTGTAGGGGGTTTTGGCACAGATACGCAGTATTTT
CDR3 protein: CASSVGGFGTDTQYF

D gene: NA
clone size: NA
V gene: TRBV19
J gene: TRBJ1-2
CDR3 DNA: TGTGCCAGTAGTATCGATCACAGGGAGCTCTATGGCTACACCTTC
CDR3 protein: CASSIDHRELYGYTF

D gene: NA
clone size: NA
V gene: TRBV15
J gene: TRBJ1-5
CDR3 DNA: TGTGCCACCAGAATCGATAGACATCAGCCCCAGCATTTT
CDR3 protein: CATRIDRHQPQHF

D gene: TRBD2
clone size: NA
V gene: TRBV7-8
J gene: TRBJ2-1
CDR3 DNA: TGTGCCAGCAGCTTAACGACTAGCGGGAAGGATGAGCAGTTCTTC
CDR3 protein: CASSLTTSGKDEQFF

D gene: NA
clone size: NA
V gene: TRBV30
J gene: TRBJ2-3
CDR3 DNA: TGTGCCTGGAGTGCCTCTTGGCGGGCCGACACAGATACGCAGTATTTT
CDR3 protein: CAWSASWRADTDTQYF

D gene: TRBD1
clone size: NA
V gene: TRBV18
J gene: TRBJ1-1
CDR3 DNA: TGTGCCAGCTCACCACAGGGACAGGGATTGAACACTGAAGCTTTCTTT
CDR3 protein: CASSPQGQGLNTEAFF

D gene: NA
clone size: NA
V gene: TRBV19
J gene: TRBJ1-5
CDR3 DNA: TGTGCCAGTACAGCAGGACAGTACAATCAGCCCCAGCATTTT
CDR3 protein: CASTAGQYNQPQHF

D gene: NA
clone size: NA
V gene: TRBV27
J gene: TRBJ2-5
CDR3 DNA: TGTGCCAGCAGGGTAGGGGTTTGGGAGACCCAGTACTTC
CDR3 protein: CASRVGVWETQYF

D gene: NA
clone size: once
V gene: TRBV7-9
J gene: TRBJ1-3
CDR3 DNA: TGTGCCAGCAGCTTAGCGATCCGGAGCTCTGGAAACACCATATATTTT
CDR3 protein: CASSLAIRSSGNTIYF

D gene: NA
clone size: NA
V gene: TRBV27
J gene: TRBJ1-2
CDR3 DNA: TGTGCCAGCAGCCCCCGGGTCCAACAGGGTGGCTACACCTTC
CDR3 protein: CASSPRVQQGGYTF

D gene: NA
clone size: NA
V gene: TRBV2
J gene: TRBJ2-3
CDR3 DNA: TGTGCCAGCAGTCCGTACATAGATACGCAGTATTTT
CDR3 protein: CASSPYIDTQYF

D gene: NA
clone size: NA
V gene: TRBV7-2
J gene: TRBJ1-6
CDR3 DNA: TGTGCCAGCAGCTTAGATCGGGTTGGGCTCCACTTT
CDR3 protein: CASSLDRVGLHF

D gene: NA
clone size: NA
V gene: TRBV5-1
J gene: TRBJ1-2
CDR3 DNA: TGCGCCAGCAGCTTGGACACCAGGGACTATGGCTACACCTTC
CDR3 protein: CASSLDTRDYGYTF

D gene: TRBD2
clone size: few
V gene: TRBV7-9
J gene: TRBJ2-5
CDR3 DNA: TGTGCCAGCAGCTTGGGGTTATCGGCTAGCGGGGCGCAAGAGACCCAGTACTTC
CDR3 protein: CASSLGLSASGAQETQYF

D gene: TRBD2
clone size: few
V gene: TRBV7-9
J gene: TRBJ2-7
CDR3 DNA: TGTGCCAGCAGCCCCTGGACTAGCGGGGACGAGCAGTACTTC
CDR3 protein: CASSPWTSGDEQYF

D gene: NA
clone size: NA
V gene: TRBV7-2
J gene: TRBJ1-5
CDR3 DNA: TGTGCCAGCAGCTCCCGCACCGGCAATCAGCCCCAGCATTTT
CDR3 protein: CASSSRTGNQPQHF

D gene: NA
clone size: once
V gene: TRBV5-1
J gene: TRBJ2-5
CDR3 DNA: TGCGCCAGCAGCTTTAACGTTCAGGGAGTGGAGGTAGAGACCCAGTACTTC
CDR3 protein: CASSFNVQGVEVETQYF

D gene: TRBD2
clone size: NA
V gene: TRBV5-4
J gene: TRBJ2-5
CDR3 DNA: TGTGCCAGCAGCTTGGACCCTAGCGGGAGATTGAAGACCCAGTACTTC
CDR3 protein: CASSLDPSGRLKTQYF

D gene: NA
clone size: NA
V gene: TRBV18
J gene: TRBJ1-1
CDR3 DNA: TGTGCCAGCTCACCAATTGGGTACACTGAAGCTTTCTTT
CDR3 protein: CASSPIGYTEAFF

D gene: NA
clone size: NA
V gene: TRBV29-1
J gene: TRBJ2-3
CDR3 DNA: TGCAGCGTTGGGAACTCTGATACGCAGTATTTT
CDR3 protein: CSVGNSDTQYF

D gene: NA
clone size: NA
V gene: TRBV7-8
J gene: TRBJ2-3
CDR3 DNA: TGTGCCAGCAGCTTAAGGGACCAGGGGGGAGATACGCAGTATTTT
CDR3 protein: CASSLRDQGGDTQYF

D gene: TRBD1
clone size: once
V gene: TRBV11-2
J gene: TRBJ2-7
CDR3 DNA: TGTGCCAGCAGCTACCAATCCTTTGACAGGGCCGAGCAGTACTTC
CDR3 protein: CASSYQSFDRAEQYF

D gene: NA
clone size: NA
V gene: TRBV6-5
J gene: TRBJ1-5
CDR3 DNA: TGTGCCAGCAGTTACAGAGGAGGCAATCAGCCCCAGCATTTT
CDR3 protein: CASSYRGGNQPQHF

D gene: TRBD2
clone size: NA
V gene: TRBV7-9
J gene: TRBJ2-1
CDR3 DNA: TGTGCCAGCAGCTCCGCCGGGACTAGCGGGAGTAGGTACAATGAGCAGTTCTTC
CDR3 protein: CASSSAGTSGSRYNEQFF

D gene: NA
clone size: NA
V gene: TRBV19
J gene: TRBJ2-1
CDR3 DNA: TGTGCCAGTAGTAAAGAGCGGGCGGGCGGTGGTGAGCAGTTCTTC
CDR3 protein: CASSKERAGGGEQFF

D gene: NA
clone size: NA
V gene: TRBV6-4
J gene: TRBJ1-1
CDR3 DNA: TGTGCCAGCAGTGATACCGGGATTTTGAACACTGAAGCTTTCTTT
CDR3 protein: CASSDTGILNTEAFF

D gene: NA
clone size: NA
V gene: TRBV4-1
J gene: TRBJ1-4
CDR3 DNA: TGCGCCAGCAGCCAAGAGGGGCAGGGTAATGAAAAACTGTTTTTT
CDR3 protein: CASSQEGQGNEKLFF

D gene: TRBD1
clone size: NA
V gene: TRBV30
J gene: TRBJ1-2
CDR3 DNA: TGTGCCTGGAGCGTACAGGGGGCGTTGGGCTACACCTTC
CDR3 protein: CAWSVQGALGYTF

D gene: TRBD1
clone size: NA
V gene: TRBV7-8
J gene: TRBJ1-2
CDR3 DNA: TGTGCCAGCAGCTACAGGGGATCCGGGGGCTACACCTTC
CDR3 protein: CASSYRGSGGYTF